This TCR beta chain was sequenced during a study of blood T cells in healthy people across ages. This clonotype was observed many times. A second PCR, run for about 7 to 12 cycles, used a sample-barcoded 5' primer plus a J-beta primer mix. Each CDR3 protein is one row after TCRdb ran MiXCR on the 5' RACE reads. The repertoire holds 590,000 or so distinct CDR3 sequences, approximately 30% seen once, with less than 20% in the top ten. The trim removed 7 bases at V and 5 bases at J, leaving 12 bases unmatched. CDR1 and CDR2 from the germline V gene are MNHEY and SVGEGT. This CDR3 is 15 amino acids long. Every donor contributed roughly 10 milliliters of peripheral blood by blood draw.

This receptor was taken from a woman over 75 in good health. Sample: blood. V and J are TRBV6-2 or TRBV6-3 and TRBJ2-5, with 8 bases aligning to TRBD2. The CDR3 nucleotides are TGTGCCAGCACCCGAGGGGGACTAGGGATTGAGACCCAGTACTTC. Amino acid sequence: CASTRGGLGIETQYF.